A selection of T cell receptor beta chains follows, all from one sample in a study of T cell changes during pregnancy in multiple sclerosis. Assay used: immunoSEQ multiplex PCR; TCRdb lists only in-frame clones, some missing. Found here are about 35,000 clones, over 85% of them singletons; the top ten hold about 5.2%. The sequencing used peripheral blood, collected in the third trimester of pregnancy. The receptor set was obtained from a female donor in good health, enrolled as a control in a pregnancy study. CDR3s include the opening cysteine and the closing phenylalanine or tryptophan. A D gene is named only where the DNA matches it firmly.

J,D,V,CDR3,DNA
TRBJ1-1,NA,TRBV15,CATSRASGGSEAFF,TGTGCCACCAGCAGAGCGTCTGGCGGTTCTGAAGCTTTCTTT
TRBJ2-1,TRBD2,TRBV18,CASSFGSGGPYNEQFF,TGTGCCAGCTCATTCGGTAGCGGGGGTCCCTACAATGAGCAGTTCTTC
TRBJ1-1,NA,TRBV28,CASRRDTPVSFF,TGTGCCAGCAGGAGGGACACCCCGGTTTCTTTCTTT
TRBJ2-7,TRBD1,TRBV7-6,CASSLGGQGFYEQYF,TGTGCCAGCAGCTTAGGGGGACAGGGTTTCTACGAGCAGTACTTC
TRBJ1-5,NA,TRBV6-5,CASSSGIFNQPQHF,TGTGCCAGCAGTTCAGGGATCTTCAATCAGCCCCAGCATTTT
TRBJ1-2,NA,TRBV9,CASSVGLGDIENYGYTF,TGTGCCAGCAGCGTAGGTCTCGGGGATATAGAAAACTATGGCTACACCTTC
TRBJ2-7,TRBD1,TRBV14,CASSRTGGSYEQYF,TGTGCCAGCAGTCGGACAGGGGGATCCTACGAGCAGTACTTC
TRBJ2-5,NA,TRBV7-9,CASSLAGVETQYF,TGTGCCAGCAGCTTAGCAGGGGTAGAGACCCAGTACTTC
TRBJ2-7,TRBD1,TRBV15,CATSRDLPGQGPYEQYF,TGTGCCACCAGCAGAGATTTACCGGGACAGGGACCCTACGAGCAGTACTTC
TRBJ2-2,NA,TRBV7-3,CASSLGVGPQGGELFF,TGTGCCAGCAGCTTAGGAGTGGGTCCACAGGGCGGGGAGCTGTTTTTT
TRBJ1-4,TRBD1,TRBV19,CASDPRTGSEKLFF,TGTGCCAGCGACCCCCGGACAGGGAGTGAAAAACTGTTTTTT
TRBJ2-2,NA,TRBV5-4,CASSSPGGTGELFF,TGTGCCAGCAGCTCTCCCGGTGGCACCGGGGAGCTGTTTTTT
TRBJ2-2,NA,TRBV25-1,CASSEIGAAGELFF,TGTGCCAGCAGTGAAATAGGAGCGGCCGGGGAGCTGTTTTTT
TRBJ2-3,TRBD2,TRBV19,CASSIPSGRGSDTQYF,TGTGCCAGTAGTATCCCTAGCGGGAGAGGATCAGATACGCAGTATTTT
TRBJ1-2,TRBD1,TRBV16,CASSLNRDREKENYGYTF,TGTGCCAGCAGCCTAAACCGGGACAGGGAGAAGGAAAACTATGGCTACACCTTC
TRBJ1-1,TRBD1,TRBV12-5,CASGSYGQGAKNTEAFF,TGTGCTAGTGGTTCCTACGGACAGGGGGCGAAGAACACTGAAGCTTTCTTT